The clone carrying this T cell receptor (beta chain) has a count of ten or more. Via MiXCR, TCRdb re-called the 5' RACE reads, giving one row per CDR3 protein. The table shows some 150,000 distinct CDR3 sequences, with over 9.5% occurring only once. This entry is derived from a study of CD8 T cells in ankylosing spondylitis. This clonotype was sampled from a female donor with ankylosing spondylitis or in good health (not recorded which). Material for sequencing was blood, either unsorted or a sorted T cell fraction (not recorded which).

CDR3 coding DNA: TGTGCCAGCAGTTATTCGGGGGGGCGGAATATCTCCTACGAGCAGTACTTC. It translates to CASSYSGGRNISYEQYF. V is TRBV6-9 and J is TRBJ2-7, with TRBD2 as a possible D gene (7 bases). Trimming took off 0 bases at V and 0 bases at J, with 15 bases between the two ends. Germline CDR1 and CDR2: MNHGY and SVAAGI. The CDR3 is 17 amino acids.